The 28 T cell receptor beta chains presented below share a single source sample, sequenced in a study of blood T cell repertoires in COVID-19. The table came from immunoSEQ multiplex PCR; TCRdb's copy has only in-frame clones and leaves some out. The sample includes some 340,000 clones, more than 70% of them seen just once. The sample taken for sequencing was PBMCs or T cells enriched from blood (not recorded which). Every receptor here comes from a woman aged 25 to 39 who had recovered from COVID-19.

The chain has TRBV29-1 and TRBJ1-1; the D gene is possibly TRBD1 (5 bases). Trimming took off 7 bases at V and 2 bases at J, with 14 bases between the two ends. This CDR3 is built from 13 residues. Germline CDR1 reads SQVTM; CDR2 reads ANQGSEA. CDR3 amino acids: CSGTTGLNTEAFF. As DNA, the CDR3 is TGCAGCGGTACTACAGGCCTCAACACTGAAGCTTTCTTT.

The chain employs TRBV7-2 and TRBJ1-2; 7 bases match TRBD1. Germline values: CDR1 SGHTA, CDR2 FQGNSA. The CDR3 is 13 residues long. The junction had 11 bases not matched to a gene; V was cut back by 10 bases and J by 6 bases. Here the CDR3 reads CAIKGQNLNGYTF. CDR3 coding DNA: TGTGCCATAAAGGGACAGAACTTAAATGGCTACACCTTC.

The gene calls are TRBV2 and TRBJ1-3; TRBD1 might be the D (6 bases). Germline CDR1 reads SNHLY; CDR2 reads FYNNEI. The CDR3 sequence is 14 residues long. The V and J ends lost 7 bases and 5 bases respectively, with 15 bases between them. The CDR3 here is CASMREQGRNTIYF. The CDR3 DNA reads TGTGCCAGCATGAGGGAACAGGGACGAAACACCATATATTTT.

This sequence joins TRBV2 and TRBJ1-4, with 7 bases that match TRBD1. The J segment lost 3 bases and the V segment lost 7 bases, leaving 8 bases of the junction unmatched. The CDR3 is 15 amino acids. Germline V gene sequence: CDR1 SNHLY, CDR2 FYNNEI. The CDR3 coding sequence is TGTGCCAGCAACAACCCGACAGGGCCTAATGAAAAACTGTTTTTT. Protein sequence: CASNNPTGPNEKLFF.

The chain is built from TRBV19 and TRBJ2-1, with D possibly being TRBD1 (6 bases). The CDR3 sequence is 16 residues long. V was trimmed by 10 bases and J by 2 bases, leaving 21 bases between them. CDR1 is LNHDA and CDR2 is SQIVND in the germline V gene (reference sequence). The CDR3 coding sequence is TGTGCCATTCACAAACAGGGTCCCCTCACCTACAATGAGCAGTTCTTC. Encoded protein: CAIHKQGPLTYNEQFF.

The chain links TRBV6-5 to TRBJ1-1, with 7 bases lining up with TRBD1. Trimming cost V 5 bases and J 8 bases; bases outside gene matches: 8. Germline CDR1 and CDR2: MNHEY and SVGAGI. The CDR3 is 13 residues long. The CDR3 nucleotides read TGTGCCAGCAGTCCCCGACAGGGTCGAGAAGCTTTCTTT. It codes for CASSPRQGREAFF.

A single count supports this clone. The genes are TRBV5-1 and TRBJ2-1; 8 bases agree with TRBD2. This CDR3 has 15 amino acids. Trimming removed 4 bases from V and 7 bases from J; junction bases left unmatched: 10. Germline V lookup: CDR1 SGHRS, CDR2 YFSETQ. The CDR3, as DNA: TGCGCCAGCAGCCCCCGGGGGGGATTAATTAATGAGCAGTTCTTC. It translates to CASSPRGGLINEQFF. The variable domain in full, with the rest retrieved from reference TRBV5-1 and TRBJ2-1, is KAGVTQTPRYLIKTRGQQVTLSCSPISGHRSVSWYQQTPGQGLQFLFEYFSETQRNKGNFPGRFSGRQFSNSRSEMNVSTLELGDSALYLCASSPRGGLINEQFFGPGTRLTVL.

The chain is built from TRBV6-4 and TRBJ2-5; 7 bases are a match to TRBD1. CDR1 is MRHNA, CDR2 SNTAGT, per germline. V shed 8 bases and J 5 bases; nucleotides not matched to a gene: 14. The CDR3 spans 15 residues. This chain's CDR3 is CASSRQGTTVETQYF. In DNA form, the CDR3 reads TGTGCCAGCTCACGACAGGGAACGACAGTGGAGACCCAGTACTTC.

The rearrangement joins TRBV5-4 to TRBJ1-2; possibly TRBD1 for D (5 bases). CDR1 is SGHNT, CDR2 YYREEE, per germline (reference sequence). Trimming took 1 base from V and 2 from J, leaving 12 bases between them. The CDR3 runs to 15 residues. Here the CDR3 reads CASSLLGGFNYGYTF. The CDR3 DNA reads TGTGCCAGCAGCTTGTTGGGGGGGTTCAACTATGGCTACACCTTC.

V and J are TRBV19 and TRBJ1-3; D is uncertain. The CDR3 is made up of 14 amino acids. The germline V and J ends were trimmed by 5 bases and 1 base, with 9 bases remaining between them. Germline lookup yields CDR1 LNHDA and CDR2 SQIVND (reference sequence). CDR3 region: CASSARGSGNTIYF. In DNA form, the CDR3 reads TGTGCCAGTAGTGCACGGGGTTCTGGAAACACCATATATTTT.

This chain connects TRBV27 to TRBJ1-2; 10 bases fit TRBD1. V lost 6 bases to trimming and J lost 3 bases; unmatched junction nucleotides: 4. The germline gives CDR1 MNHEY, CDR2 SMNVEV (reference sequence). CDR3 length: 14 amino acids. CDR3 nucleotides: TGTGCCAGCAGCGGGACAGGGGACGACTATGGCTACACCTTC. This sequence encodes CASSGTGDDYGYTF.

The chain joins TRBV5-4 to TRBJ1-2; D unresolved. The CDR3 extends over 14 amino acids. V was shortened by 4 bases and J by 8 bases, with 18 bases between the two germline ends. Looked up from germline, CDR1 is SGHNT and CDR2 is YYREEE (reference sequence). The CDR3 region has the DNA TGTGCCAGCAGCCACGCGGACGGACTATGGGGCTACACCTTC. Its protein product is CASSHADGLWGYTF.

The chain employs TRBV3-1 (or the pseudogene TRBV3-2) and TRBJ2-5; D unresolved. This CDR3 has 11 residues. CDR1 is LGHDT, CDR2 YNNKEL, per germline (reference sequence). V gave up 4 bases and J gave up 4 bases, with 4 bases separating them. In nucleotides, the CDR3 is TGTGCCAGCAGCCTTATAGAGACCCAGTACTTC. Protein sequence: CASSLIETQYF.

The chain is built from TRBV10-1 and TRBJ2-3, with D possibly matching TRBD1 (5 bases). Trimming pared 2 bases from V and 4 bases from J, leaving 13 bases between. This CDR3 is 15 amino acids long. In germline, CDR1 is WNHNN, CDR2 SYGVQD (reference sequence). The CDR3 DNA sequence: TGCGCCAGCAGTGAGGGACAAACCTGGGCAGATACGCAGTATTTT. Residues: CASSEGQTWADTQYF.

This clone appeared a single time. This chain connects TRBV7-3 to TRBJ1-6, with D possibly being TRBD1 (5 bases). The V gene lost 4 bases and the J gene lost 5 bases, with 12 bases spanning the gap. This CDR3 has 15 residues. Per the germline V gene, CDR1 is SGHTA and CDR2 is FQGTGA. The CDR3 is CASSSQGSDNSPLHF. CDR3 bases: TGTGCCAGCAGCTCGCAGGGAAGCGATAATTCACCCCTCCACTTT.

The chain links TRBV5-4 to TRBJ2-5; no clear D gene. This CDR3 contains 14 residues. V gave up 0 bases and J gave up 2 bases, with 8 bases separating them. Germline lookup yields CDR1 SGHNT and CDR2 YYREEE (reference sequence). The CDR3 protein is CASSLGLLQETQYF. The CDR3 nucleotides are TGTGCCAGCAGCTTGGGACTGCTACAAGAGACCCAGTACTTC.

V usage is TRBV14 and J usage is TRBJ2-7; no clear D gene. CDR3 length: 13 residues. Germline V gives CDR1 SGHDN, CDR2 FVKESK. Trimming took 1 base from V and 2 from J, leaving 6 bases between them. As DNA, the CDR3 is TGTGCCAGCAGCCAAGGTGCGGCCTACGAGCAGTACTTC. Protein product: CASSQGAAYEQYF.

The rearrangement joins TRBV13 to TRBJ1-2; TRBD1 is a possible D gene (6 bases). The CDR3 totals 14 residues. V lost 3 bases to trimming and J lost 6 bases, with 14 bases between them. CDR1 is PRHDT and CDR2 is FYEKMQ in the germline V gene (reference sequence). CDR3 in amino acids: CASSLGAPADGYTF. The CDR3 DNA is TGTGCCAGCAGCTTGGGGGCACCCGCGGATGGCTACACCTTC.

CDR3 protein: CASSPIPRRARMNTEAFF. The DNA for the CDR3 is TGTGCCAGCAGCCCCATCCCCCGCAGGGCCCGCATGAACACTGAAGCTTTCTTT. J is TRBJ1-1 and V is TRBV3-1 (or the pseudogene TRBV3-2), with D possibly being TRBD1 (5 bases). Germline values: CDR1 LGHDT, CDR2 YNNKEL (reference sequence). V dropped 4 bases and J dropped 0 bases, with 21 bases sitting between them. The CDR3 is 18 residues long.

This chain connects TRBV5-1 to TRBJ1-1; unclear D gene. From germline, CDR1 is SGHRS and CDR2 YFSETQ. V gave up 0 bases and J gave up 4 bases, with 10 bases separating them. The CDR3 loop spans 14 amino acids. CDR3 nucleotides: TGCGCCAGCAGCTTGGAATTGGTAGCCACTGAAGCTTTCTTT. This codes for CASSLELVATEAFF.

Written as DNA, the CDR3 is TGCGCCAGCAGTGAGCCCTTGGGACAGGGGAGTGGGGATGAAAAACTGTTTTTT. It translates to CASSEPLGQGSGDEKLFF. The J gene is TRBJ1-4, the V gene TRBV10-2; 10 bases are a match to TRBD1. Germline loops: CDR1 WSHSY, CDR2 SAAADI. CDR3 size: 18 residues. J was trimmed by 6 bases and V by 2 bases; bases with no gene match: 12.

V gene TRBV4-3 combines with J gene TRBJ1-2; tentative D call: TRBD1 (5 bases). Germline lookup yields CDR1 LGHNA and CDR2 YSLEER. This CDR3 is built from 13 residues. The V end was cut by 3 bases, the J end by 5 bases, with 10 bases between. CDR3 DNA sequence: TGCGCCAGCAGCCATACCCAGGGATATGGCTACACCTTC. This sequence encodes CASSHTQGYGYTF.

Only a few counts were recorded for this clone. The gene calls are TRBV6-2 or TRBV6-3 and TRBJ1-5; D is uncertain. This CDR3 spans 12 amino acids. Germline CDR1 reads MNHEY; CDR2 reads SVGEGT. V was clipped by 6 bases and J by 5 bases, with 8 bases between them. This CDR3 is CASSPRDQPQHF. The CDR3 DNA reads as TGTGCCAGCAGCCCCCGAGATCAGCCCCAGCATTTT.

The chain employs TRBV6-5 and TRBJ1-2; 8 bases map to TRBD1. This CDR3 is 14 amino acids long. Germline lookup yields CDR1 MNHEY and CDR2 SVGAGI. The V segment lost 6 bases and the J segment 5 bases; nucleotides outside the gene matches: 8. DNA for the CDR3: TGTGCCAGCAGGATCTCCGGGACAGGATATGGCTACACCTTC. It codes for CASRISGTGYGYTF.

This chain connects TRBV3-1 (or the pseudogene TRBV3-2) to TRBJ1-2; no firm D call. The germline V gene has CDR1 LGHDT and CDR2 YNNKEL (reference sequence). The V and J ends lost 1 base and 6 bases respectively, with 21 bases between them. There are 17 residues in the CDR3. The CDR3 loop reads CASSQVVGSAGINGYTF. The CDR3 DNA is TGTGCCAGCAGCCAAGTTGTGGGATCAGCCGGGATTAATGGCTACACCTTC.

J is TRBJ1-1 and V is TRBV30; D gene unclear. This CDR3 contains 12 residues. Between the trimmed V and J ends, which lost 2 bases and 9 bases, there was a span of 13 bases. CDR1 GTSNPN and CDR2 SVGIG come from the germline V gene (reference sequence). The CDR3: CAWSQGWEKAFF. The CDR3 region has the DNA TGTGCCTGGAGTCAAGGATGGGAGAAAGCTTTCTTT.

This clone has just one count. The CDR3 DNA reads as TGTGCCAGCAGCGTAGTTATAGCTGGCTACACCTTC. This gives the protein CASSVVIAGYTF. This chain joins TRBV7-9 and TRBJ1-2; D is unresolved. The V and J ends lost 5 bases and 7 bases respectively, with 11 bases between them. Germline V lookup: CDR1 SEHNR, CDR2 FQNEAQ (reference sequence). This CDR3 region has 12 residues.

The V call is TRBV19, the J call TRBJ2-3; 11 bases agree with TRBD2. Trimming removed 1 base from V and 4 bases from J; junction bases left unmatched: 4. CDR3 length: 16 amino acids. From germline, CDR1 is LNHDA and CDR2 SQIVND (reference sequence). Here the CDR3 reads CASSIGGTSGADTQYF. The CDR3 nucleotides are TGTGCCAGTAGTATAGGAGGGACTAGCGGCGCAGATACGCAGTATTTT.